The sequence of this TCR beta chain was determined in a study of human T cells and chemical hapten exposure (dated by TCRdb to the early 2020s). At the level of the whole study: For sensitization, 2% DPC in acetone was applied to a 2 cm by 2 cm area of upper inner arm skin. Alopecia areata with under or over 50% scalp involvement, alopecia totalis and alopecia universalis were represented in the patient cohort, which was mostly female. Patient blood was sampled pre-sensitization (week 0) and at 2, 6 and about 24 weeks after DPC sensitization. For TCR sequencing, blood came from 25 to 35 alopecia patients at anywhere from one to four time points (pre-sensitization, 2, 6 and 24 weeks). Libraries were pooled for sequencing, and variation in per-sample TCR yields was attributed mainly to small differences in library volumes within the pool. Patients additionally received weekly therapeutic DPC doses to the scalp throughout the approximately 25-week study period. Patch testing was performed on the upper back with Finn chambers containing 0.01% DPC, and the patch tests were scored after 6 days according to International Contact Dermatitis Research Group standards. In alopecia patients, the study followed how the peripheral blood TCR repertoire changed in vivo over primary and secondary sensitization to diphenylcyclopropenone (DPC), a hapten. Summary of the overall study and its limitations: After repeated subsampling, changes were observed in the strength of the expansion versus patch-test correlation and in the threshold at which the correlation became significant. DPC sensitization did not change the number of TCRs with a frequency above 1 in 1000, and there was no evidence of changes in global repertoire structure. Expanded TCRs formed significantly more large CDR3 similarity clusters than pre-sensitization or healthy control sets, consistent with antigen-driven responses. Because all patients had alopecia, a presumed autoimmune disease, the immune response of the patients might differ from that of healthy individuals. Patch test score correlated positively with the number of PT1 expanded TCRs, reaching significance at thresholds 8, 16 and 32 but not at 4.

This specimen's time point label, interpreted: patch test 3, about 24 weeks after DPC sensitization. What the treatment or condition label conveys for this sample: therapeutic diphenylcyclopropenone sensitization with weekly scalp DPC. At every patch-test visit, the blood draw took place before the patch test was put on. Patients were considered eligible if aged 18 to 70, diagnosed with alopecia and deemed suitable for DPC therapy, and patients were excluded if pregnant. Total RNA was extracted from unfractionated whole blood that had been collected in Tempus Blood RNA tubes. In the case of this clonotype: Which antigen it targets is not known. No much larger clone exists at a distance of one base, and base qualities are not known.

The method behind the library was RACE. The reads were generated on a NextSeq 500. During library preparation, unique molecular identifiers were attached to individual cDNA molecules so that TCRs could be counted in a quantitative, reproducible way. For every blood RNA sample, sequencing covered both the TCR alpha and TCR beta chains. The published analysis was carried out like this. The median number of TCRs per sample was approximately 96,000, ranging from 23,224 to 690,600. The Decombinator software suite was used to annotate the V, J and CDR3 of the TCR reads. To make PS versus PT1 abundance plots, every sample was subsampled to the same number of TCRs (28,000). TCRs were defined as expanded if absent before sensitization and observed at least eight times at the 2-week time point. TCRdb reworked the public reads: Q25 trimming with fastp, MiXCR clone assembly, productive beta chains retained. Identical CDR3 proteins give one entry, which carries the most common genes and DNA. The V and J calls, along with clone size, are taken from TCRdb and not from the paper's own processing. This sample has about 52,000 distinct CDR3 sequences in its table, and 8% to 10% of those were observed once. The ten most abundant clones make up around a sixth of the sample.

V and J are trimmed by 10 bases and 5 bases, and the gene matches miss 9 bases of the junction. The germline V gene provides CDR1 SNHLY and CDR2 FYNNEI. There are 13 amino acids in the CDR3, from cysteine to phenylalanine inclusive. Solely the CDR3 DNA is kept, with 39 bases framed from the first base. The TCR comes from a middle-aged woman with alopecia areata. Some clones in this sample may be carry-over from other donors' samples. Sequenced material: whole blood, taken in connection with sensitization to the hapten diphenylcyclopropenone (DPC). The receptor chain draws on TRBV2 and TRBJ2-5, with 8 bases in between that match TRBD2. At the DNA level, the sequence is TGTGCCACCGACCGCCGGGGGGGGGAGACCCAGTACTTC. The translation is CATDRRGGETQYF.